Presented here are 32 T cell receptor beta chains from one specimen sequenced in a study of blood T cell repertoires in COVID-19. Sequencing was performed with immunoSEQ multiplex PCR; in TCRdb, only in-frame clones are kept and a portion is missing. The sample carries 180,000 or so clones, approximately 80% recorded once. The sequenced material came from PBMCs or T cells enriched from blood (not recorded which). These receptors all stem from a man in his fifties or sixties who had recovered from COVID-19.

The chain recombines TRBV3-1 (or the pseudogene TRBV3-2) with TRBJ2-5, with 13 bases lining up with TRBD2. The junction had 12 bases not matched to a gene; V was cut back by 4 bases and J by 4 bases. This CDR3 has 18 residues. Germline assignment: CDR1 LGHDT and CDR2 YNNKEL (reference sequence). Here the CDR3 reads CASSPFPGLAGSGETQYF. The CDR3 DNA reads TGTGCCAGCAGCCCCTTCCCGGGACTAGCGGGGAGCGGAGAGACCCAGTACTTC.

The rearrangement links TRBV6-1 to TRBJ2-5; 12 bases match TRBD2. This CDR3 comprises 16 residues. CDR1 and CDR2 (germline): MNHNS, SASEGT. V trimming: 4 bases; J trimming: 1 base; junction bases outside the gene matches: 4. The CDR3 region is CASSGLAGGGQETQYF. In DNA, the CDR3 is TGTGCCAGCAGTGGCCTAGCGGGAGGGGGCCAAGAGACCCAGTACTTC.

There are a few counts of this clone. The CDR3 spells CASSARLAGSYEQYF. In nucleotides, the CDR3 is TGTGCCAGCAGTGCGCGACTAGCGGGATCCTACGAGCAGTACTTC. The J gene is TRBJ2-7, the V gene TRBV2; TRBD2 agrees at 11 bases. The CDR3 spans 15 residues. Germline lookup yields CDR1 SNHLY and CDR2 FYNNEI. Trimming removed 4 bases from V and 1 base from J; junction bases left unmatched: 3.

The chain joins TRBV24-1 to TRBJ2-7; tentative D call: TRBD1 (5 bases). V was shortened by 4 bases and J by 2 bases, with 11 bases between the two germline ends. Germline assignment: CDR1 KGHDR and CDR2 SFDVKD. The CDR3 covers 14 residues. The CDR3 spells CATSEGLPPYEQYF. The CDR3 nucleotides are TGTGCCACCAGTGAGGGGCTTCCCCCCTACGAGCAGTACTTC.

This chain uses TRBV5-1 with TRBJ1-5, with D unclear. This CDR3 spans 15 amino acids. Germline V CDR1 and CDR2: SGHRS, YFSETQ. Trimming removed 3 bases from V and 0 bases from J, with 10 bases in between. The CDR3 DNA is TGCGCCAGCAGCTCCGACGGGTATAGCAATCAGCCCCAGCATTTT. Amino acid sequence: CASSSDGYSNQPQHF.

The sample holds one count of this clone. The rearrangement uses TRBV4-1 and TRBJ2-7; TRBD2 aligns across 9 bases. Germline V CDR1 and CDR2: MGHRA, YSYEKL. The CDR3 consists of 17 residues. V dropped 3 bases and J dropped 3; count of bases not matched to a gene: 12. Here the CDR3 reads CASSHRNQLAGGYEQYF. CDR3 coding DNA: TGCGCCAGCAGCCACCGCAACCAACTAGCGGGCGGCTACGAGCAGTACTTC.

V and J are TRBV28 and TRBJ1-5, with D possibly TRBD1 on 5 matching bases. The CDR3 totals 15 residues. With 5 bases removed from V and 6 bases from J, the gap between germline ends came to 17 bases. Germline V gene data show CDR1 as MDHEN and CDR2 as SYDVKM. The CDR3 DNA reads TGTGCCAGCAGTCCCCCCGGGGGAATCGGTCAGCCCCAGCATTTT. Its protein is CASSPPGGIGQPQHF.

The table lists this clone with a few counts. The V and J genes are TRBV28 and TRBJ2-2; D might be TRBD2 (5 bases). The CDR3 extends over 13 amino acids. The V end was cut by 3 bases, the J end by 7 bases, with 9 bases between. In germline, CDR1 is MDHEN, CDR2 SYDVKM. The CDR3 reads CASSFRGLGELFF. DNA for the CDR3: TGTGCCAGCAGTTTTCGAGGGCTCGGGGAGCTGTTTTTT.

J is TRBJ1-3 and V is TRBV29-1; D remains ambiguous. The germline CDR1 and CDR2 sequences are SQVTM and ANQGSEA. The CDR3 contains 12 residues. V was clipped by 4 bases and J by 4 bases, with 8 bases between them. CDR3 sequence reads: CSVGPGGNTIYF. The CDR3 nucleotides are TGCAGCGTTGGCCCAGGAGGAAACACCATATATTTT.

This rearrangement joins TRBV7-6 to TRBJ2-1; 12 nucleotides align to TRBD2. Germline V gives CDR1 SGHVS, CDR2 FNYEAQ. The CDR3 has 15 residues. The trim removed 5 bases at V and 6 bases at J, leaving 5 bases unmatched. The CDR3 coding sequence is TGTGCCAGCAGCCTAGGACTAGCGGGAAGCAATGAGCAGTTCTTC. Translating gives CASSLGLAGSNEQFF.

This rearrangement joins TRBV18 to TRBJ1-3; TRBD1 is a possible D gene (6 bases). Looked up from germline, CDR1 is KGHSH and CDR2 is LQKENI. V was clipped by 3 bases and J by 0 bases, with 12 bases between them. The CDR3 length is 16 residues. Written as DNA, the CDR3 is TGTGCCAGCTCACCCCTGCAGGGGATCTCTGGAAACACCATATATTTT. The encoded protein is CASSPLQGISGNTIYF. The variable domain in full, completed from reference TRBV18 and TRBJ1-3, reads NAGVMQNPRHLVRRRGQEARLRCSPMKGHSHVYWYRQLPEEGLKFMVYLQKENIIDESGMPKERFSAEFPKEGPSILRIQQVVRGDSAAYFCASSPLQGISGNTIYFGEGSWLTVV.

This chain uses TRBV9 with TRBJ1-5; the D gene is possibly TRBD1 (5 bases). Germline V gives CDR1 SGDLS, CDR2 YYNGEE. The CDR3 extends over 14 amino acids. V lost 3 bases to trimming and J lost 3 bases, with 10 bases between them. CDR3 residues: CASSAGTHNQPQHF. CDR3 DNA: TGTGCCAGCAGCGCAGGGACTCACAATCAGCCCCAGCATTTT.

The chain recombines TRBV9 with TRBJ1-5, with D perhaps TRBD1 (5 bases). Germline assignment: CDR1 SGDLS and CDR2 YYNGEE. Trimming stripped 0 bases from V and 4 bases from J, with 11 bases between. The CDR3 consists of 15 residues. The CDR3 loop reads CASSVEGRHNQPQHF. As DNA, the CDR3 is TGTGCCAGCAGCGTAGAGGGGCGGCATAATCAGCCCCAGCATTTT.

V usage is TRBV24-1 and J usage is TRBJ2-1; D is unclear. This CDR3 contains 16 residues. Between the trimmed V and J ends, which lost 9 bases and 0 bases, there was a span of 17 bases. Germline CDR1 KGHDR, CDR2 SFDVKD. As DNA, the CDR3 is TGTGCCACCGAGGCCAAGGAGTTTAGCTCCTACAATGAGCAGTTCTTC. Its translation is CATEAKEFSSYNEQFF.

V usage is TRBV27 and J usage is TRBJ2-3; 8 nucleotides match TRBD2. The CDR3 runs to 20 residues. V was pared by 0 bases and J by 3 bases, with 17 bases of the junction left unmatched. Germline values: CDR1 MNHEY, CDR2 SMNVEV (reference sequence). The CDR3 spells CASSLSYAGGGMRGTDTQYF. The CDR3 region has the DNA TGTGCCAGCAGTTTATCGTACGCGGGGGGAGGGATGAGGGGAACAGATACGCAGTATTTT.

This clone was seen more than once but under ten times. V is TRBV19 and J is TRBJ1-2; 8 positions match TRBD1. This CDR3 has 14 amino acids. The V segment lost 3 bases and the J segment 5 bases; nucleotides outside the gene matches: 5. Per the germline V gene, CDR1 is LNHDA and CDR2 is SQIVND (reference sequence). The CDR3 region has the DNA TGTGCCAGTAGTATCTTACAGGGGGAGTATGGCTACACCTTC. As protein: CASSILQGEYGYTF.

The genes are TRBV5-4 and TRBJ1-2, with TRBD1 matching over 7 bases. Germline CDR1 SGHNT, CDR2 YYREEE (reference sequence). The V and J ends lost 3 bases and 5 bases, in that order; junction bases with no gene match: 4. The CDR3 is 13 amino acids. CDR3 DNA sequence: TGTGCCAGCAGCTCGGGGACAGCTTATGGCTACACCTTC. It specifies CASSSGTAYGYTF.

The gene calls are TRBV5-1 and TRBJ1-1; TRBD1 is a possible D gene (5 bases). Deletions cut 4 bases from V and 4 bases from J, with 14 bases between. Germline CDR1 reads SGHRS; CDR2 reads YFSETQ. CDR3 length: 14 amino acids. CDR3 sequence reads: CASSPRRGGTEAFF. CDR3 in DNA: TGCGCCAGCAGCCCCCGGAGGGGTGGCACTGAAGCTTTCTTT.

Comment on this clone: The junction differs from germline at one of its ends, possibly a read error. This sequence joins TRBV28 and TRBJ2-7; 9 positions agree with TRBD1. The CDR3 loop spans 13 amino acids. Germline CDR1 and CDR2: MDHEN and SYDVKM. Here the CDR3 reads CASSLTRDRVKGF. The CDR3 bases are TGTGCCAGCAGTTTAACAAGGGACAGGGTCAAGGGTTTC.

V is TRBV2 and J is TRBJ1-6; D is unclear. V was pared by 4 bases and J by 10 bases, with 14 bases between. CDR3 length: 14 residues. Germline V gives CDR1 SNHLY, CDR2 FYNNEI. The DNA for the CDR3 is TGTGCCAGCAGTGTAACGGGAAGTGAGTCACCCCTCCACTTT. It yields the protein CASSVTGSESPLHF. The full variable domain, in which reference TRBV2 and TRBJ1-6 provide the parts outside the CDR3, is EPEVTQTPSHQVTQMGQEVILRCVPISNHLYFYWYRQILGQKVEFLVSFYNNEISEKSEIFDDQFSVERPDGSNFTLKIRSTKLEDSAMYFCASSVTGSESPLHFGNGTRLTVT.

The V gene is TRBV24-1, the J gene TRBJ1-6; D may be TRBD1 (5 bases). Trimming cost V 2 bases and J 10 bases, with 8 bases left between them. From germline, CDR1 is KGHDR and CDR2 SFDVKD. The CDR3 runs to 13 residues. CDR3 region: CATSDSGRSPLHF. The CDR3 nucleotides read TGTGCCACCAGTGATTCAGGGCGGTCACCCCTCCACTTT.

The chain combines TRBV7-2 with TRBJ1-1; D gene ambiguous. This CDR3 contains 13 residues. V lost 2 bases and J lost 1, with 5 bases in between. CDR1 SGHTA and CDR2 FQGNSA come from the germline V gene. The CDR3 reads CASSLNRNTEAFF. The CDR3 nucleotides read TGTGCCAGCAGCTTAAACAGGAACACTGAAGCTTTCTTT. Filled out from reference TRBV7-2 and TRBJ1-1, the complete variable domain reads GAGVSQSPSNKVTEKGKDVELRCDPISGHTALYWYRQSLGQGLEFLIYFQGNSAPDKSGLPSDRFSAERTGGSVSTLTIQRTQQEDSAVYLCASSLNRNTEAFFGQGTRLTVV.

The gene calls are TRBV12-2 and TRBJ2-5; TRBD1 reflects the table's D call only, with no check against the DNA. TRBV12-2 is reported as a pseudogene. CDR3 length equals 15 residues. The chain's CDR3 is CASRLVGQGQETQYF. The CDR3 DNA sequence: TGTGCAAGTCGCTTAGTGGGCCAGGGTCAAGAGACCCAGTACTTC.

On this clone itself: The junction does not match germline at one end; this may be a read error. This sequence joins TRBV5-6 and TRBJ2-3, with TRBD1 matching 7 bases. The CDR3 has 12 amino acids. Germline values: CDR1 SGHDT, CDR2 YYEEEE. In DNA, the CDR3 is TGTGCCAGCAGCTCGACCCACGGGACAGCCCCTTTC. Residues: CASSSTHGTAPF.

The V gene is TRBV19, the J gene TRBJ1-5; 8 bases are a match to TRBD1. The germline V gene encodes CDR1 LNHDA and CDR2 SQIVND (reference sequence). The V segment lost 1 base and the J segment 2 bases; nucleotides outside the gene matches: 4. The CDR3 is 16 amino acids. CDR3 in DNA: TGTGCCAGTAGTATAGGCTCGACAGGGGGCAATCAGCCCCAGCATTTT. It codes for CASSIGSTGGNQPQHF. Looking up the rest from reference TRBV19 and TRBJ1-5 gives the full variable domain: DGGITQSPKYLFRKEGQNVTLSCEQNLNHDAMYWYRQDPGQGLRLIYYSQIVNDFQKGDIAEGYSVSREKKESFPLTVTSAQKNPTAFYLCASSIGSTGGNQPQHFGDGTRLSIL.

This clone was seen just once. V and J are TRBV7-6 and TRBJ1-2, with D tentatively TRBD1 (5 bases). Looked up from germline, CDR1 is SGHVS and CDR2 is FNYEAQ. This CDR3 has 15 amino acids. V shed 4 bases and J shed 2 bases, with 14 bases lying between them. CDR3 loop: CASSSSLTGNYGYTF. For the CDR3, the DNA is TGTGCCAGCAGCTCATCACTTACAGGCAACTATGGCTACACCTTC.

V is TRBV19 and J is TRBJ2-7, with 11 bases matching TRBD2. Germline assignment: CDR1 LNHDA and CDR2 SQIVND (reference sequence). The J segment lost 4 bases and the V segment lost 9 bases, leaving 8 bases of the junction unmatched. This CDR3 region has 14 residues. CDR3 loop: CASRQTSGVYEQYF. In DNA, the CDR3 is TGTGCCAGCCGACAGACTAGCGGGGTATACGAGCAGTACTTC. Using reference TRBV19 and TRBJ2-7 for the parts outside the CDR3, the full variable domain is DGGITQSPKYLFRKEGQNVTLSCEQNLNHDAMYWYRQDPGQGLRLIYYSQIVNDFQKGDIAEGYSVSREKKESFPLTVTSAQKNPTAFYLCASRQTSGVYEQYFGPGTRLTVT.

The rearrangement links TRBV27 to TRBJ2-2; D is possibly TRBD1 (5 bases). The CDR3 length is 14 residues. The germline V and J ends were trimmed by 2 bases and 4 bases, with 8 bases remaining between them. Germline CDR1 is MNHEY and CDR2 is SMNVEV (reference sequence). CDR3 protein: CASSLDRFTGELFF. The CDR3, as DNA: TGTGCCAGCAGTTTAGACAGATTCACCGGGGAGCTGTTTTTT.

This clone was counted between two and nine times. This sequence joins TRBV5-4 and TRBJ1-1, with 8 positions matching TRBD1. The CDR3 extends over 15 amino acids. Unmatched junction bases numbered 8, after V lost 4 bases and J lost 3 bases. CDR1 and CDR2 from the germline V gene are SGHNT and YYREEE (reference sequence). The CDR3 region has the DNA TGTGCCAGCAGCCCCGCGGGGGACAGGTACACTGAAGCTTTCTTT. The encoded protein is CASSPAGDRYTEAFF.

The chain joins TRBV2 to TRBJ1-1; 11 nucleotides line up with TRBD1. The V and J ends lost 6 bases and 3 bases, in that order; junction bases with no gene match: 9. Germline-derived CDR1 and CDR2 are SNHLY and FYNNEI. The CDR3 extends over 16 amino acids. The chain's CDR3 is CASRIRTGGLYTEAFF. The CDR3 DNA sequence: TGTGCCAGCAGGATTAGGACAGGGGGCTTGTACACTGAAGCTTTCTTT.

The chain carries TRBV27 and TRBJ2-7; 11 bases align to TRBD1. Losses at the gene ends were 5 bases for V and 3 bases for J; bases not matched to a gene: 6. The germline CDR1 and CDR2 sequences are MNHEY and SMNVEV (reference sequence). There are 15 residues in the CDR3. CDR3 DNA sequence: TGTGCCAGCAGTGTATTGGACAGGGGGCTCTACGAGCAGTACTTC. The encoded protein is CASSVLDRGLYEQYF.

This clone is a singleton in its sample. The V call is TRBV2, the J call TRBJ2-1, with D unclear. This CDR3 contains 13 residues. Germline V lookup: CDR1 SNHLY, CDR2 FYNNEI. Trimming stripped 3 bases from V and 7 bases from J, with 10 bases between. CDR3 loop: CASSDLLGNEQFF. In DNA, the CDR3 is TGTGCCAGCAGTGATCTCCTAGGTAATGAGCAGTTCTTC.